This TCR beta chain was observed in a study of PD-L1 blockade in urothelial cancer. Study-level points and caveats: By 3 weeks, tumor-associated blood clones had expanded more in durable-benefit patients.

Produced via immunoSEQ multiplex PCR; TCRdb's table is partial and in-frame only. Among 85,000 to 130,000 clones, 90% to 95% were seen once, and the ten largest hold just over 0.9%. As to this clone: Its target is not known.

The ends lost 7 bases at V and 5 bases at J; junction bases unmatched: 13. The germline V gene has CDR1 MDHEN and CDR2 SYDVKM. CDR3 length equals 16 residues. Locally advanced or metastatic urothelial carcinoma was diagnosed in the patients. The receptor was isolated from a woman aged 80 or older with urothelial cancer. The chain employs TRBV28 and TRBJ2-5, with 10 bases fitting TRBD1. This specimen consisted of PBMCs, obtained around atezolizumab (anti-PD-L1) treatment. CDR3 in amino acids: CASTGPRQGAGETQYF. The CDR3 region has the DNA TGTGCCAGCACAGGTCCCAGACAGGGGGCAGGGGAGACCCAGTACTTC.